The 16 T cell receptor beta chains given below trace back to one sample, sequenced in a study of OX40 agonist ivuxolimab in advanced cancers. Sequencing was performed with immunoSEQ multiplex PCR; in TCRdb, only in-frame clones are kept and a portion is missing. The table records some 61,000 clones, over 80% of them present only once. The sample was CD4+ or CD8+ T cells sorted from blood, taken in a trial of the OX40 agonist ivuxolimab. These receptors were obtained from an adult with an advanced solid tumor such as melanoma, head and neck, liver or kidney cancer.

The V call is TRBV4-2, the J call TRBJ2-1, with 11 bases matching TRBD2. The CDR3 is 16 residues long. The V and J ends lost 3 bases and 5 bases, in that order; junction bases with no gene match: 6. CDR1 is LGHNA, CDR2 YNFKEQ, per germline. CDR3 nucleotide sequence: TGTGCCAGCAGCCAGTTAGGGACTAGCGGAGACAATGAGCAGTTCTTC. Translation gives CASSQLGTSGDNEQFF.

V gene TRBV11-2 combines with J gene TRBJ2-7; TRBD1 is a possible D gene (6 bases). Looked up from germline, CDR1 is SGHAT and CDR2 is FQNNGV. CDR3 length: 14 amino acids. The V and J ends lost 5 bases and 3 bases respectively, with 14 bases between them. In DNA, the CDR3 is TGTGCCAGCAGCCGCGAACAGGGTTTCTACGAGCAGTACTTC. It is translated as CASSREQGFYEQYF.

J is TRBJ2-2 and V is TRBV5-6, with 7 bases identical to TRBD2. The CDR3 spans 16 residues. Germline V gene sequence: CDR1 SGHDT, CDR2 YYEEEE. V shed 0 bases and J 4 bases; nucleotides not matched to a gene: 6. CDR3 protein: CASSLGLADITGELFF. The CDR3, as DNA: TGTGCCAGCAGCTTGGGGCTAGCGGATATCACCGGGGAGCTGTTTTTT.

The rearrangement links TRBV6-5 to TRBJ2-5; 8 nucleotides line up with TRBD1. This CDR3 is 13 amino acids long. V dropped 11 bases and J dropped 5; count of bases not matched to a gene: 10. Per the germline V gene, CDR1 is MNHEY and CDR2 is SVGAGI. CDR3 region: CASRETGEETQYF. CDR3 DNA sequence: TGTGCCTCGAGGGAGACAGGGGAGGAGACCCAGTACTTC.

The chain recombines TRBV5-6 with TRBJ2-5; TRBD1 might be the D (6 bases). CDR3 length equals 15 residues. The germline gives CDR1 SGHDT, CDR2 YYEEEE. Trimming took off 0 bases at V and 6 bases at J, with 15 bases between the two ends. The CDR3 here is CASSLVAAQGQTQYF. The DNA of the CDR3 is TGTGCCAGCAGCTTGGTGGCGGCCCAGGGGCAGACCCAGTACTTC.

The gene calls are TRBV4-3 and TRBJ1-4, with a weak D call TRBD1 (5 bases). Germline values: CDR1 LGHNA, CDR2 YSLEER. V gave up 0 bases and J gave up 8 bases, with 16 bases separating them. The CDR3 runs 16 residues. The CDR3 protein is CASSQEGDLGNEKLFF. As DNA, the CDR3 is TGCGCCAGCAGCCAAGAAGGGGACCTGGGTAACGAAAAACTGTTTTTT.

The chain recombines TRBV7-8 with TRBJ2-3; TRBD1 might be the D (5 bases). The germline V and J ends were trimmed by 4 bases and 0 bases, with 11 bases remaining between them. Germline V gene lookup returns CDR1 SGHVS and CDR2 FQNEAQ. CDR3 size: 15 residues. CDR3: CASSSRTTSTDTQYF. The CDR3, as DNA: TGTGCCAGCAGCTCCCGGACAACTAGCACAGATACGCAGTATTTT.

The chain links TRBV4-1 to TRBJ2-2, with D uncertain. This CDR3 has 17 amino acids. Germline V CDR1 and CDR2: MGHRA, YSYEKL. Trimming pared 1 base from V and 0 bases from J, leaving 12 bases between. CDR3 in amino acids: CASSQGAFRSNTGELFF. The CDR3 DNA sequence: TGCGCCAGCAGCCAAGGGGCCTTCCGCTCGAACACCGGGGAGCTGTTTTTT.

The chain combines TRBV29-1 with TRBJ2-2; 14 bases are shared with TRBD2. V was clipped by 6 bases and J by 5 bases; unmatched bases: 8. Germline CDR1 is SQVTM and CDR2 is ANQGSEA. This CDR3 comprises 16 residues. This chain's CDR3 is CSVGTSGRRVTGELFF. Here the CDR3 DNA reads TGCAGCGTGGGGACTAGCGGGAGAAGAGTGACCGGGGAGCTGTTTTTT.

This chain connects TRBV19 to TRBJ2-1; 11 nucleotides align to TRBD2. This CDR3 has 14 amino acids. Germline assignment: CDR1 LNHDA and CDR2 SQIVND (reference sequence). V lost 7 bases and J lost 1; bases outside the gene matches: 0. This chain's CDR3 is CASTSGRSYNEQFF. The CDR3 DNA follows: TGTGCCAGTACTAGCGGGAGGTCCTACAATGAGCAGTTCTTC.

The gene calls are TRBV28 and TRBJ1-2, with 10 bases that match TRBD1. CDR1 and CDR2 (germline): MDHEN, SYDVKM. Unmatched junction bases numbered 8, after V lost 2 bases and J lost 5 bases. The CDR3 is made up of 16 amino acids. Written as DNA, the CDR3 is TGTGCCAGCAGTTTACCCCAGGGACAGGGGACGTATGGCTACACCTTC. Protein sequence: CASSLPQGQGTYGYTF.

This chain connects TRBV6-5 to TRBJ2-7, with D possibly being TRBD1 (6 bases). Germline V gives CDR1 MNHEY, CDR2 SVGAGI. The germline V and J ends were trimmed by 0 bases and 6 bases, with 18 bases remaining between them. This CDR3 is built from 16 residues. CDR3 loop: CASSYSQGRGPSEQYF. CDR3 in DNA: TGTGCCAGCAGTTACTCGCAGGGGAGAGGCCCTAGCGAGCAGTACTTC.

The V and J genes are TRBV5-4 and TRBJ2-5; tentatively, D is TRBD1 (5 bases). Trimming left V 2 bases short and J 4 bases short, with 12 bases between. The CDR3 extends over 14 amino acids. Germline CDR1 is SGHNT and CDR2 is YYREEE (reference sequence). The CDR3 DNA is TGTGCCAGCAGCTTCGGTGGACACACAGAGACCCAGTACTTC. This codes for CASSFGGHTETQYF.

The chain employs TRBV4-1 and TRBJ2-2; the D is unclear. The CDR3 totals 14 residues. Germline V gene data show CDR1 as MGHRA and CDR2 as YSYEKL. Trimming shortened V by 3 bases and J by 8 bases, and 13 bases separated the two germline ends. The CDR3 DNA reads as TGCGCCAGCAGCCATCCCCGCCGGGTGGGGGAGCTGTTTTTT. This gives the protein CASSHPRRVGELFF.

V gene TRBV7-3 combines with J gene TRBJ2-1; maybe TRBD2 (6 bases). Germline lookup yields CDR1 SGHTA and CDR2 FQGTGA. The CDR3 has 14 residues. Trimming removed 2 bases from V and 2 bases from J, with 7 bases in between. The CDR3, as DNA: TGTGCCAGCAGCTTAGCGGGGACCTACAATGAGCAGTTCTTC. It encodes CASSLAGTYNEQFF.

The V and J genes are TRBV6-5 and TRBJ1-4; 7 nucleotides agree with TRBD1. V lost 4 bases, J lost 7 bases, and 12 bases stayed unmatched. The CDR3 spans 16 residues. Germline V gene data show CDR1 as MNHEY and CDR2 as SVGAGI. CDR3 nucleotides: TGTGCCAGCAGTTCCCTGATGGAGGGGGCGGGTGAAAAACTGTTTTTT. It translates to CASSSLMEGAGEKLFF.